The sample holds one count of the clone carrying this T cell receptor (beta chain). These data come from a study of blood T cell repertoires in COVID-19. In the source study's methods: Amplification of reference gene primers was used by the study to estimate nucleated cell counts. The data were produced by immunoSEQ multiplex PCR, yet TCRdb's version contains in-frame clones alone and is incomplete. That table is the source of V, J and clone size, and D and trimming were worked out from the DNA. The profile shows under 500,000 clones, approximately 90% of them singletons. The germline V gene has CDR1 KGHDR and CDR2 SFDVKD. V trimming: 7 bases; J trimming: 9 bases; junction bases outside the gene matches: 8. The CDR3 has 13 residues.

This sequence was found in a woman aged 30 to 39 with acute or convalescent COVID-19. Specimen: peripheral blood. The chain uses TRBV24-1 and TRBJ1-5; TRBD1 aligns across 7 bases. This CDR3 reads CATSDRDWRPQHF. The CDR3 DNA reads as TGTGCCACCAGCGACAGGGACTGGCGGCCCCAGCATTTT.